The 8 T cell receptor beta chains given below trace back to one sample, sequenced in a study of T cells in Graves' hyperthyroidism and ophthalmopathy. RNA transcripts yielded amplified TCR beta CDR3 regions. Carried out on the TCR CDR3, a first-round RT-PCR used the HTBI primer set. TCRdb itself ran the multiplex PCR reads through MiXCR, one entry per CDR3 protein. Seen here are about 590,000 distinct CDR3 sequences, 14% observed once, and the top ten hold about 6.6%. The sample comprised blood. The receptors come from a young woman with Graves' ophthalmopathy.

This clonotype was seen only a few times. The V call is TRBV4-1, the J call TRBJ2-4; TRBD1 is a possible D gene (6 bases). Trimming left V 0 bases short and J 0 bases short, with 12 bases between. The V gene's germline CDR1 is MGHRA and CDR2 YSYEKL. This CDR3 has 17 residues. The CDR3 bases are TGCGCCAGCAGCCAAGAAGGGGGTCTAGCAGCCAAAAACATTCAGTACTTC. The encoded protein is CASSQEGGLAAKNIQYF.

This clonotype was recorded at least ten times. The chain combines TRBV28 with TRBJ2-3; the match to TRBD2 covers 9 bases. The CDR3 spans 15 residues. The trim removed 6 bases at V and 6 bases at J, leaving 10 bases unmatched. The germline CDR1 and CDR2 sequences are MDHEN and SYDVKM. The chain's CDR3 is CASSIAGVRGDTQYF. Written as DNA, the CDR3 is TGTGCCAGCAGCATAGCGGGAGTCCGGGGGGATACGCAGTATTTT.

The chain uses TRBV4-1 and TRBJ1-1, with D hard to call. This CDR3 is 18 amino acids long. The germline V and J ends were trimmed by 4 bases and 0 bases, with 21 bases remaining between them. Germline CDR1 is MGHRA and CDR2 is YSYEKL. The CDR3 reads CASSPPGYRIDLNTEAFF. CDR3 coding DNA: TGCGCCAGCAGCCCCCCTGGGTACCGAATCGATTTGAACACTGAAGCTTTCTTT.

Ten or more counts support this clonotype. This rearrangement joins TRBV29-1 to TRBJ2-1, with 7 bases fitting TRBD2. This CDR3 comprises 14 residues. The germline CDR1 and CDR2 sequences are SQVTM and ANQGSEA. The V and J ends lost 6 bases and 4 bases, in that order; junction bases with no gene match: 9. The CDR3 region has the DNA TGCAGCGTAGCTAGGACGGGGGGATACAATGAGCAGTTCTTC. This sequence encodes CSVARTGGYNEQFF.

Written as DNA, the CDR3 is TGTGCCAGCAAAGTCCGCGAGGGGGCCACAGATACGCAGTATTTT. It specifies CASKVREGATDTQYF. The chain employs TRBV3-1 and TRBJ2-3; TRBD1 agrees at 7 bases. The CDR3 runs to 15 residues. Trimming at V came to 7 bases and at J to 2 bases, leaving 9 bases not matched to a gene. Germline V gene lookup returns CDR1 LGHDT and CDR2 YNNKEL (reference sequence).

This clonotype was observed many times. The chain recombines TRBV11-2 with TRBJ2-1; the D gene is possibly TRBD1 (6 bases). The CDR3 has 16 amino acids. The V and J ends lost 4 bases and 4 bases respectively, with 17 bases between them. Germline CDR1 SGHAT, CDR2 FQNNGV. The CDR3 DNA sequence: TGTGCCAGCAGCTCACGGCAGGGGCCGGGGTACAATGAGCAGTTCTTC. It codes for CASSSRQGPGYNEQFF.

In its sample, this clonotype was seen many times. The gene calls are TRBV24-1 and TRBJ2-7; D call uncertain. V was shortened by 5 bases and J by 3 bases, with 7 bases between the two germline ends. The CDR3 runs 12 residues. Germline lookup yields CDR1 KGHDR and CDR2 SFDVKD. The CDR3 region has the DNA TGTGCCACCAGTGGGACGAACTACGAGCAGTACTTC. It translates to CATSGTNYEQYF.

This clonotype has a count of ten or more. The chain recombines TRBV2 with TRBJ1-1, with a possible D match to TRBD1 (5 bases). Trimming stripped 1 base from V and 7 bases from J, with 10 bases between. Germline loops: CDR1 SNHLY, CDR2 FYNNEI. The CDR3 runs 13 residues. The CDR3 bases are TGTGCCAGCAGTGAAGTAACTAGGGGTGAAGCTTTCTTT. Translation: CASSEVTRGEAFF.